Below, 21 T cell receptor beta chains from the same sample are listed, as sequenced in a study of shared clonotypes between healthy human individuals. Only in-frame clones appear in the TCRdb table, and some are missing; sequencing was by immunoSEQ multiplex PCR. The sample yields approximately 1.5 million clones, under 99% seen once. Sequencing input: naive CD4+ T cells sorted from blood. The subset here: CD45RA+ positively selected. The receptors were gathered from a young man in good health.

This chain connects TRBV25-1 to TRBJ1-5; D not certain. Between the trimmed V and J ends, which lost 3 bases and 1 base, there was a span of 1 base. Germline V gives CDR1 MGHDK, CDR2 SYGVNS. This CDR3 contains 12 residues. CDR3 loop: CASSESNQPQHF. In nucleotides, the CDR3 is TGTGCCAGCAGTGAGAGCAATCAGCCCCAGCATTTT.

The chain uses TRBV14 and TRBJ2-1, with 9 bases aligning to TRBD1. Germline lookup yields CDR1 SGHDN and CDR2 FVKESK. The CDR3 consists of 16 residues. Germline trimming cut 4 bases from V and 4 bases from J; bases unmatched to any gene: 8. The chain's CDR3 is CASSLPGQGQYNEQFF. The DNA for the CDR3 is TGTGCCAGCAGCCTTCCGGGACAGGGCCAATACAATGAGCAGTTCTTC. The complete variable domain, with remaining parts taken from reference TRBV14 and TRBJ2-1, reads EAGVTQFPSHSVIEKGQTVTLRCDPISGHDNLYWYRRVMGKEIKFLLHFVKESKQDESGMPNNRFLAERTGGTYSTLKVQPAELEDSGVYFCASSLPGQGQYNEQFFGPGTRLTVL.

The chain combines TRBV5-4 with TRBJ2-1; a possible D gene is TRBD2 (6 bases). Germline loops: CDR1 SGHNT, CDR2 YYREEE (reference sequence). Trimming removed 4 bases from V and 9 bases from J, with 23 bases in between. The CDR3 totals 16 residues. CDR3 coding DNA: TGTGCCAGCAGCCTAGGGCTGGCGGGAAGGATTGGTGAGCAGTTCTTC. This encodes CASSLGLAGRIGEQFF.

The J gene is TRBJ2-3, the V gene TRBV7-9; D call uncertain. This CDR3 spans 16 amino acids. The V end was cut by 4 bases, the J end by 3 bases, with 17 bases between. Germline-derived CDR1 and CDR2 are SEHNR and FQNEAQ (reference sequence). Here the CDR3 DNA reads TGTGCCAGCAGCTCGGCCCGACCCGCGAGGACAGATACGCAGTATTTT. It is translated as CASSSARPARTDTQYF.

This clone was recorded only once. V usage is TRBV21-1 and J usage is TRBJ2-7; the D call of TRBD2 is as the table states it, not checked on the DNA. TRBV21-1 has pseudogene status. This CDR3 has 17 amino acids. CDR3 in DNA: TGTGCCAGCAGCAAAGTATCAGACCTAGCGATCGGCCACGAGCAGTACTTC. This codes for CASSKVSDLAIGHEQYF.

The chain is built from TRBV5-1 and TRBJ2-7; no reliable D call. Trimming took 0 bases from V and 4 from J, leaving 11 bases between them. This CDR3 contains 14 residues. Germline lookup yields CDR1 SGHRS and CDR2 YFSETQ. CDR3 sequence: CASSLGPDGYEQYF. The CDR3 coding sequence is TGCGCCAGCAGCTTGGGACCGGATGGTTACGAGCAGTACTTC.

This chain joins TRBV27 and TRBJ2-7; 8 bases map to TRBD2. V was pared by 6 bases and J by 4 bases, with 20 bases of the junction left unmatched. The length of the CDR3 is 18 residues. Germline V gene data show CDR1 as MNHEY and CDR2 as SMNVEV (reference sequence). The CDR3 reads CASSVSEAGASFGYEQYF. In nucleotides, the CDR3 is TGTGCCAGCAGCGTTTCGGAAGCGGGGGCTTCTTTCGGGTACGAGCAGTACTTC.

The J gene is TRBJ1-5, the V gene TRBV28, with D hard to call. This CDR3 is 14 amino acids long. CDR1 MDHEN and CDR2 SYDVKM come from the germline V gene. Trimming removed 5 bases from V and 4 bases from J, with 12 bases in between. The CDR3 nucleotides read TGTGCCAGCAGTCCCCGGACGTTAAATCAGCCCCAGCATTTT. Translating it yields CASSPRTLNQPQHF.

V and J are TRBV30 and TRBJ2-7; D call uncertain. The germline V and J ends were trimmed by 5 bases and 0 bases, with 8 bases remaining between them. This CDR3 contains 12 residues. Germline loops: CDR1 GTSNPN, CDR2 SVGIG (reference sequence). CDR3 nucleotides: TGTGCCTGGTGCGACGCCTCCTACGAGCAGTACTTC. Translation: CAWCDASYEQYF.

This chain links TRBV6-1 with TRBJ2-6; D gene unclear. CDR3 length equals 15 residues. Between the trimmed V and J ends, which lost 3 bases and 1 base, there was a span of 7 bases. Germline CDR1 and CDR2: MNHNS and SASEGT. The CDR3 protein is CASSEIGSGANVLTF. The CDR3 coding sequence is TGTGCCAGCAGTGAGATAGGGTCTGGGGCCAACGTCCTGACTTTC.

The rearrangement links TRBV29-1 to TRBJ2-7; 10 nucleotides agree with TRBD1. CDR1 is SQVTM, CDR2 ANQGSEA, per germline. The CDR3 loop spans 12 amino acids. With V trimmed by 6 bases and J by 6 bases, 5 bases remained unmatched. The CDR3 nucleotides read TGCAGCGTGACAGGGGGCTCGGGCGAGCAGTACTTC. Amino acids: CSVTGGSGEQYF.

This clone was detected only once. The rearrangement uses TRBV2 and TRBJ2-5; TRBD1 aligns across 9 bases. Germline values: CDR1 SNHLY, CDR2 FYNNEI. The CDR3 has 13 residues. V shed 7 bases and J 6 bases; nucleotides not matched to a gene: 6. CDR3 in amino acids: CASTTGGGKTQYF. For the CDR3, the DNA is TGTGCCAGCACCACAGGGGGCGGAAAGACCCAGTACTTC.

J is TRBJ2-7 and V is TRBV5-4, with unresolved D. Germline CDR1 is SGHNT and CDR2 is YYREEE (reference sequence). V was clipped by 5 bases and J by 7 bases, with 13 bases between them. CDR3 length: 12 amino acids. The CDR3 sequence is CASSLGSQEQYF. The CDR3 nucleotides are TGTGCCAGCAGTCTAGGGTCGCAAGAGCAGTACTTC.

The chain has TRBV19 and TRBJ2-7; the D call may be TRBD1 or TRBD2 (5 bases each). The CDR3 extends over 13 amino acids. The germline V gene has CDR1 LNHDA and CDR2 SQIVND (reference sequence). V gave up 5 bases and J gave up 3 bases, with 11 bases separating them. The CDR3 DNA reads TGTGCCAGTAGTCACGGGGCTGGCTACGAGCAGTACTTC. The encoded protein is CASSHGAGYEQYF.

CDR3 DNA: TGTGCCAGCAGCCAGGAGACTAGCGGGACAGATACGCAGTATTTT. Translation gives CASSQETSGTDTQYF. The chain combines TRBV4-2 with TRBJ2-3; 10 nucleotides line up with TRBD2. V lost 3 bases and J lost 3; bases outside the gene matches: 3. CDR3 size: 15 residues. Germline V lookup: CDR1 LGHNA, CDR2 YNFKEQ.

The gene calls are TRBV5-4 and TRBJ2-7; 9 nucleotides align to TRBD1. V trimming: 3 bases; J trimming: 4 bases; junction bases outside the gene matches: 8. The CDR3 covers 15 residues. Germline lookup yields CDR1 SGHNT and CDR2 YYREEE (reference sequence). This chain's CDR3 is CASSSRDRDSYEQYF. The CDR3, as DNA: TGTGCCAGCAGCTCCCGGGACAGGGATTCTTACGAGCAGTACTTC.

As for this clone: Other DNA variants within this sample encode the same CDR3. The genes are TRBV7-2 and TRBJ2-1, with TRBD2 matching over 11 bases. CDR3 length equals 15 residues. Trimming cost V 3 bases and J 4 bases; bases outside gene matches: 2. Germline V gene data show CDR1 as SGHTA and CDR2 as FQGNSA. CDR3 DNA: TGTGCCAGCAGCTTGGGACTAGCGGTATACAATGAGCAGTTCTTC. It is translated as CASSLGLAVYNEQFF.

The V and J genes are TRBV14 and TRBJ1-1; TRBD1 is a possible D gene (5 bases). CDR1 is SGHDN, CDR2 FVKESK, per germline. V dropped 4 bases and J dropped 1 base, with 13 bases sitting between them. This CDR3 has 15 amino acids. CDR3 bases: TGTGCCAGCAGCCTCCGATCAGGGCGGAACACTGAAGCTTTCTTT. Its protein product is CASSLRSGRNTEAFF.

The V and J genes are TRBV5-1 and TRBJ2-1; 9 bases align to TRBD2. Trimming cost V 4 bases and J 4 bases; bases outside gene matches: 15. This CDR3 spans 18 amino acids. Germline CDR1 SGHRS, CDR2 YFSETQ. This CDR3 is CASSGSPAGGLFYNEQFF. CDR3 coding DNA: TGCGCCAGCAGCGGGAGTCCAGCGGGAGGCCTTTTTTACAATGAGCAGTTCTTC.

V usage is TRBV7-3 and J usage is TRBJ2-2; D not certain. The CDR3 is 14 residues long. Germline V lookup: CDR1 SGHTA, CDR2 FQGTGA. V lost 2 bases, J lost 6 bases, and 10 bases lay in between. The DNA of the CDR3 is TGTGCCAGCAGCTTAGGCCTCCCCGCCGGGGAGCTGTTTTTT. Translating it yields CASSLGLPAGELFF.

This rearrangement joins TRBV7-2 to TRBJ2-7, with D uncertain. Trimming left V 4 bases short and J 5 bases short, with 6 bases between. CDR3 size: 11 residues. Germline assignment: CDR1 SGHTA and CDR2 FQGNSA. CDR3 region: CASSSANEQYF. CDR3 in DNA: TGTGCCAGCAGCTCCGCCAACGAGCAGTACTTC. Filled out from reference TRBV7-2 and TRBJ2-7, the complete variable domain reads GAGVSQSPSNKVTEKGKDVELRCDPISGHTALYWYRQSLGQGLEFLIYFQGNSAPDKSGLPSDRFSAERTGGSVSTLTIQRTQQEDSAVYLCASSSANEQYFGPGTRLTVT.